Sequencing of this TCR beta chain was carried out in a study of CD8+CD57+ T cells in acquired aplastic anemia. Study background: Sorted CD4+ and CD8+ cells yielded DNA averaging roughly 3.3 ug.

The use of genomic DNA as template underpinned the TCR beta VDJ and CDR3 profiling. TCRdb re-called the reads with MiXCR, one entry per CDR3 protein. The table has about 470,000 distinct CDR3 sequences, about a third seen once. Patients selected for sequencing had displayed CD8+CD57+ cell expansion by flow cytometry. The cohort consisted entirely of patients having severe acquired aplastic anemia. With 1 base removed from V and 5 bases from J, the gap between germline ends came to 17 bases. Germline CDR1 reads LGHNA; CDR2 reads YSLEER. This CDR3 contains 16 residues. In regard to this clonotype: Its antigen is currently unknown.

Study findings and constraints: Patients did not significantly differ from controls in CD8+ Simpson's diversity.

The J gene is TRBJ1-1, the V gene TRBV4-3; D possibly corresponds to TRBD1 (5 bases). Specimen: sorted CD4+, CD8+, or CD8+CD57+ T cells (not recorded which) from PBMCs. This TCR came from a human donor with aplastic anemia. The CDR3 reads CASSQGPGTAGTEAFF. The CDR3, as DNA: TGCGCCAGCAGCCAAGGGCCAGGGACGGCGGGGACTGAAGCTTTCTTT.